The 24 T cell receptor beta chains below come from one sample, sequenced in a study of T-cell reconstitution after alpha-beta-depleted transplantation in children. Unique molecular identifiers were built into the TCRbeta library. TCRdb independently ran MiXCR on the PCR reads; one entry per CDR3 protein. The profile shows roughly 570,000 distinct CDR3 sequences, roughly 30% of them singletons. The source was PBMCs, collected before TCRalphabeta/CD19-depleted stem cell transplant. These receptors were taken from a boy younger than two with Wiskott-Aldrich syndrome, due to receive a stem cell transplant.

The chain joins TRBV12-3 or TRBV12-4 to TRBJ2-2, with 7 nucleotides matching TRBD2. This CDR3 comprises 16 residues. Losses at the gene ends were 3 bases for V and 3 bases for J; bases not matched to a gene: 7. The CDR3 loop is CASSFRLADYTGELFF. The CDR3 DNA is TGTGCCAGCAGTTTTAGGCTAGCGGACTACACCGGGGAGCTGTTTTTT.

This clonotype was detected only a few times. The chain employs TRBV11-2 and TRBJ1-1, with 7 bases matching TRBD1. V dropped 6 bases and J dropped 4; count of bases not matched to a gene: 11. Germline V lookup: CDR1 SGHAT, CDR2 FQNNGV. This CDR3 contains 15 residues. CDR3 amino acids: CASRSLRQGGTEAFF. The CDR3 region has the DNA TGTGCCAGCAGATCGTTACGACAGGGTGGCACTGAAGCTTTCTTT.

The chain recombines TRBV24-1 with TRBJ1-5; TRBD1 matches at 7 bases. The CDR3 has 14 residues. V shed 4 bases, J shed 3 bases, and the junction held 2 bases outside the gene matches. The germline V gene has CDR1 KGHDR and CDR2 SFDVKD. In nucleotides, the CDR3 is TGTGCCACCAGTGAGACAGGGTCCAATCAGCCCCAGCATTTT. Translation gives CATSETGSNQPQHF.

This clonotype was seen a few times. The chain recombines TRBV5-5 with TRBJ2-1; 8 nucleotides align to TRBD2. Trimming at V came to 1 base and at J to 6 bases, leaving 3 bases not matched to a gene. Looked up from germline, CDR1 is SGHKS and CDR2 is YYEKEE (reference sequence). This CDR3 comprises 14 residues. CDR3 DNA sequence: TGTGCCAGCAGCTTGTCCGCGGGAGGCAATGAGCAGTTCTTC. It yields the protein CASSLSAGGNEQFF.

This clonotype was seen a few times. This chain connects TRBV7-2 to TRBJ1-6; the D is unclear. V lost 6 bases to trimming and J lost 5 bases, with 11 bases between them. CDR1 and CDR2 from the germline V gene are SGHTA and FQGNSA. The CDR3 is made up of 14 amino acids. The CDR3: CASSLRADNSPLHF. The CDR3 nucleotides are TGTGCCAGCAGTCTTCGGGCGGATAATTCACCCCTCCACTTT.

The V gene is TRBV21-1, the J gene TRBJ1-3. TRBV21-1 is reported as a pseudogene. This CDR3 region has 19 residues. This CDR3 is CASSKEMAWSTASGNTIYF. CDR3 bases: TGTGCCAGCAGCAAAGAGATGGCGTGGAGCACAGCCTCTGGAAACACCATATATTTT.

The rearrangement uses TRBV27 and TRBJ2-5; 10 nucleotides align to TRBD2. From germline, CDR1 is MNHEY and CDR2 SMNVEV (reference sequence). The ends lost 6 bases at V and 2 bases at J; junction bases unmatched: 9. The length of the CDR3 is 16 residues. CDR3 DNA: TGTGCCAGCAGCCAGGGACTAGCGCGGGGACAAGAGACCCAGTACTTC. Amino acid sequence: CASSQGLARGQETQYF.

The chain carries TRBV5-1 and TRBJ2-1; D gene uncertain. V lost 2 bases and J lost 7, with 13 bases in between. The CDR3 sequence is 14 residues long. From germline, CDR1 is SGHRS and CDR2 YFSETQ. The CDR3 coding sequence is TGCGCCAGCAGCTTTGGGATAGCCCATAATGAGCAGTTCTTC. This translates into CASSFGIAHNEQFF. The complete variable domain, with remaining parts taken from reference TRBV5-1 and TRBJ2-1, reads KAGVTQTPRYLIKTRGQQVTLSCSPISGHRSVSWYQQTPGQGLQFLFEYFSETQRNKGNFPGRFSGRQFSNSRSEMNVSTLELGDSALYLCASSFGIAHNEQFFGPGTRLTVL.

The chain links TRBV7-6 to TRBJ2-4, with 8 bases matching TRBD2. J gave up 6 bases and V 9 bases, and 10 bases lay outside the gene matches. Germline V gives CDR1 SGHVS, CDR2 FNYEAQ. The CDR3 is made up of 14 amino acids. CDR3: CASGSGGGANIQYF. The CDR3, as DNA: TGTGCCAGTGGCTCGGGAGGGGGTGCAAACATTCAGTACTTC.

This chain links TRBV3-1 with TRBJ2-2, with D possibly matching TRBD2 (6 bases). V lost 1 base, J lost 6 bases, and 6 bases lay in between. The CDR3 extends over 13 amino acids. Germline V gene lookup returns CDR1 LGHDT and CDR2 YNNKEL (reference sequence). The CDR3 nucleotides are TGTGCCAGCAGCCAAGCGGGAGCCGGGGAGCTGTTTTTT. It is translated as CASSQAGAGELFF.

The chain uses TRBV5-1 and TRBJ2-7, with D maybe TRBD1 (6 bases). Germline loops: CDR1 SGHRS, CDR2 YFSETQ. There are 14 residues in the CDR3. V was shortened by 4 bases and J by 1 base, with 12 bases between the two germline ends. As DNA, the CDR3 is TGCGCCAGCAGCCCGGACAGTATTTCCTACGAGCAGTACTTC. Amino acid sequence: CASSPDSISYEQYF.

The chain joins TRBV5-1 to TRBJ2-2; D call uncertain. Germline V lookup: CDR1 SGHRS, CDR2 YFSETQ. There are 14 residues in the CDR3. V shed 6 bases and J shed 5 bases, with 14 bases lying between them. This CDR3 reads CASMERVGTGELFF. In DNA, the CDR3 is TGCGCCAGCATGGAGCGTGTCGGGACCGGGGAGCTGTTTTTT.

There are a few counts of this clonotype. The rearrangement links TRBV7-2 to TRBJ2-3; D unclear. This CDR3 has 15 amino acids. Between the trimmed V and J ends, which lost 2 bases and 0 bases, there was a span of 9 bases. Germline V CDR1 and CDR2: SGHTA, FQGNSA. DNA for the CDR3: TGTGCCAGCAGCTTAAGGTCAACTAGCACAGATACGCAGTATTTT. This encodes CASSLRSTSTDTQYF. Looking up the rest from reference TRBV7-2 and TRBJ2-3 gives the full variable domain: GAGVSQSPSNKVTEKGKDVELRCDPISGHTALYWYRQSLGQGLEFLIYFQGNSAPDKSGLPSDRFSAERTGGSVSTLTIQRTQQEDSAVYLCASSLRSTSTDTQYFGPGTRLTVL.

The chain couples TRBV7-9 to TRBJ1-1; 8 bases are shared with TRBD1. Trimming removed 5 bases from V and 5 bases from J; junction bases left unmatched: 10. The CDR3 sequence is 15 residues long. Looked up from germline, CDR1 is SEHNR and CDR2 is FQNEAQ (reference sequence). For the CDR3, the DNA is TGTGCCAGCAGCCTCGCCAACCAGGGGGCTACTGAAGCTTTCTTT. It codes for CASSLANQGATEAFF.

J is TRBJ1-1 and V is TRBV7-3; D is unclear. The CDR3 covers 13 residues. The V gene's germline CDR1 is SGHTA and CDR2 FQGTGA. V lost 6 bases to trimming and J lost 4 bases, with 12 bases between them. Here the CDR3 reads CASSSRWGTEAFF. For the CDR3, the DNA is TGTGCCAGCAGTAGCCGGTGGGGCACTGAAGCTTTCTTT.

CDR3 protein: CASSLAVTGGDNEQFF. The CDR3 DNA reads TGCGCCAGCAGCTTGGCCGTGACAGGGGGTGACAATGAGCAGTTCTTC. The chain couples TRBV5-1 to TRBJ2-1, with 9 nucleotides matching TRBD1. The junction had 6 bases not matched to a gene; V was cut back by 0 bases and J by 5 bases. There are 16 residues in the CDR3. The V gene's germline CDR1 is SGHRS and CDR2 YFSETQ.

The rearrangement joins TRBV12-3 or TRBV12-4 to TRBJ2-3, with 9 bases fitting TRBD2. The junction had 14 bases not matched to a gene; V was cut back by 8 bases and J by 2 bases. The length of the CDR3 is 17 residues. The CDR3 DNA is TGTGCCAGCCGGCAGGGGCTAGCGGGATTAATCACAGATACGCAGTATTTT. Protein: CASRQGLAGLITDTQYF.

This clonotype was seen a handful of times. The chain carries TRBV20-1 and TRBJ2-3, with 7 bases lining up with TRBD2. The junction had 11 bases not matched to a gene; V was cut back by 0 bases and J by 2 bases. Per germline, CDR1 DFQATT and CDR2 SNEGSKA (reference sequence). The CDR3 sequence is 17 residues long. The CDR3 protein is CSARDPRDYPFTDTQYF. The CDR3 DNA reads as TGCAGTGCTAGAGATCCCCGGGACTACCCCTTCACAGATACGCAGTATTTT.

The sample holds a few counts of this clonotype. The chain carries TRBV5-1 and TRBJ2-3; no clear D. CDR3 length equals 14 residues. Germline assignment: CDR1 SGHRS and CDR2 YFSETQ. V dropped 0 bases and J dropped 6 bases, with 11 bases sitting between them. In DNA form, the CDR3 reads TGCGCCAGCAGCTTGGGGCTCCCAGAGGATACGCAGTATTTT. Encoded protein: CASSLGLPEDTQYF. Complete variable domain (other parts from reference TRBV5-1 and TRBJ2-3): KAGVTQTPRYLIKTRGQQVTLSCSPISGHRSVSWYQQTPGQGLQFLFEYFSETQRNKGNFPGRFSGRQFSNSRSEMNVSTLELGDSALYLCASSLGLPEDTQYFGPGTRLTVL.

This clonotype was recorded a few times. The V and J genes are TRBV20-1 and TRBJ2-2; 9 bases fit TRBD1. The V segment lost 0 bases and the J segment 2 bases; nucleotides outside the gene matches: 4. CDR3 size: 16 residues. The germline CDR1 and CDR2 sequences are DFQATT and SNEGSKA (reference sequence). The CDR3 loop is CSARERDRDNTGELFF. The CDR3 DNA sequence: TGCAGTGCTAGAGAAAGGGACAGGGACAACACCGGGGAGCTGTTTTTT.

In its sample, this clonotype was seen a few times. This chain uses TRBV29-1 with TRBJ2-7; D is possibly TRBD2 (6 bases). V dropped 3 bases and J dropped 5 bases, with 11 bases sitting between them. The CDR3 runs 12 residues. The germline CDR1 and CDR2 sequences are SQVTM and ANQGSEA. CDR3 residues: CSVDGGIDEQYF. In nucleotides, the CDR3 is TGCAGCGTTGACGGGGGAATCGACGAGCAGTACTTC.

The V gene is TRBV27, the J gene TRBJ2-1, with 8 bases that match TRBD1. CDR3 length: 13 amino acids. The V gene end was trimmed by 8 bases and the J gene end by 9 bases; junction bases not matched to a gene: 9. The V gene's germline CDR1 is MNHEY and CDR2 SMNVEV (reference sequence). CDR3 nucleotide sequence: TGTGCCAGCCTCGGACAGGGTTTGGTTGAGCAGTTCTTC. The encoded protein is CASLGQGLVEQFF.

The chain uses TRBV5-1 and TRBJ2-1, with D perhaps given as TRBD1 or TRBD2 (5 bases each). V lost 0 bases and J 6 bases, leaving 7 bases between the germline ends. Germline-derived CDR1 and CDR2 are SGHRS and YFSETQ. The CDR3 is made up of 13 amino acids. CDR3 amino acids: CASSLGDANEQFF. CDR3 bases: TGCGCCAGCAGCTTGGGGGACGCCAATGAGCAGTTCTTC. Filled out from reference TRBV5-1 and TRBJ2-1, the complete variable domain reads KAGVTQTPRYLIKTRGQQVTLSCSPISGHRSVSWYQQTPGQGLQFLFEYFSETQRNKGNFPGRFSGRQFSNSRSEMNVSTLELGDSALYLCASSLGDANEQFFGPGTRLTVL.

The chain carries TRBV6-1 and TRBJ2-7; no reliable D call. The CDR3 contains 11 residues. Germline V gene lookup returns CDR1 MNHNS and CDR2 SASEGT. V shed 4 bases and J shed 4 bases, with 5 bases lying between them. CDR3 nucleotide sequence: TGTGCCAGCAGTGGGCGGTACGAGCAGTACTTC. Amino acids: CASSGRYEQYF.